This TCR beta chain comes out of a study of spatial heterogeneity in lung cancer. Notes on the study in general: Expanded alpha and beta TCR counts within tumors tracked tumor mutation counts.

The time point is: sample taken at primary tumor resection. Germline V lookup: CDR1 SQVTM, CDR2 ANQGSEA. The CDR3 is 14 residues long. The V and J ends lost 5 bases and 3 bases, in that order; junction bases with no gene match: 8. TCRdb used MiXCR to reprocess the 5' RACE reads, holding one entry per CDR3 protein. The data show roughly 18,000 distinct CDR3 sequences, around a tenth seen once. This clonotype was counted ten times or more. Its antigen is not identified. Since the library was made to target alpha chains, this beta chain is a stray read and its abundance is not meaningful. The clonotype originates from a female donor with early-stage non-small cell lung cancer. The sequenced sample was lung tumor tissue, obtained at surgery. The chain combines TRBV29-1 with TRBJ1-1, with 8 bases lining up with TRBD1. CDR3 bases: TGCAGCGTTAAACGGACAGGGAGGGACACTGAAGCTTTCTTT. Amino acid sequence: CSVKRTGRDTEAFF.